This TCR beta chain was sequenced in a study of T cell repertoires in cytomegalovirus infection. General study results and limits: Of the TCR beta families, the public ones yielded a cumulative frequency that identified carriers of CMV plus the relevant HLA. HLA-C-restricted, CMV-specific TCR beta clonotypes were dominant ex vivo.

TCRdb redid the calling of the reads with MiXCR, one entry per CDR3 protein. The table has just over 450,000 distinct CDR3 sequences, roughly 42% seen once. Regarding this clonotype: Antigen specificity is unknown.

Germline CDR1 and CDR2: SGHTA and FQGNSA. V was clipped by 1 base and J by 3 bases, with 16 bases between them. The CDR3 has 16 amino acids. The chain recombines TRBV7-2 with TRBJ2-7; D is possibly TRBD1 or TRBD2 (5 bases each). This TCR derives from a human donor in good health (CMV status not recorded). Some clones in this sample may be carry-over from other donors' samples. Source: cultured PBMCs, taken from culture after CMV antigen stimulation. For the CDR3, the DNA is TGTGCCAGCAGCTTAGGATCCTCGCCGGGGCACTACGAGCAGTACTTC. This sequence encodes CASSLGSSPGHYEQYF. Looking up the rest from reference TRBV7-2 and TRBJ2-7 gives the full variable domain: GAGVSQSPSNKVTEKGKDVELRCDPISGHTALYWYRQSLGQGLEFLIYFQGNSAPDKSGLPSDRFSAERTGGSVSTLTIQRTQQEDSAVYLCASSLGSSPGHYEQYFGPGTRLTVT.